This T cell receptor beta chain was recovered during a study of T cell responses to AZD1222 COVID-19 vaccine. General study findings and limits: The donor group comprised mostly white British people and more females; the analysis possibly underestimated clonal diversity.

Germline V gives CDR1 SGHNT, CDR2 YYREEE (reference sequence). This CDR3 is built from 15 residues. V was pared by 0 bases and J by 7 bases, with 16 bases between. Sequencing used immunoSEQ multiplex PCR; TCRdb keeps in-frame clones, though not all of them. Of roughly 150,000 clones in the sample, 91% were seen once. As to this clone: As yet, its antigen is unknown.

The sequence derives from an adult in good health. The V gene is TRBV5-4, the J gene TRBJ1-2; perhaps TRBD1 as D (5 bases). Specimen: peripheral blood, collected on day 0 of AZD1222 vaccination. As DNA, the CDR3 is TGTGCCAGCAGCTTGGTTTGGGGGGAAGACGTTGGCTACACCTTC. It specifies CASSLVWGEDVGYTF.